A single sample is the source of the 3 T cell receptor beta chains below, sequenced in a study of CD8+ T cells in alopecia areata. Extraction and reverse transcription of RNA yielded cDNA as the sequencing template. Profiling relied on immunoSEQ multiplex PCR, and the TCRdb table lists in-frame clones only, not all of them. The sample holds over 85,000 clones; more than 35% are singletons and the top ten take about 1.4%. Sequencing was carried out using CD4+ T cells sorted from blood. The source of these receptors is a human donor with alopecia areata.

This clone was detected only once. The rearrangement links TRBV5-4 to TRBJ1-6; D is uncertain. Between the trimmed V and J ends, which lost 2 bases and 15 bases, there was a span of 15 bases. Germline V gene sequence: CDR1 SGHNT, CDR2 YYREEE (reference sequence). The CDR3 loop spans 13 amino acids. This CDR3 reads CASSLVDGRLLHF. The CDR3 DNA follows: TGTGCCAGCAGCTTAGTCGATGGCAGACTCCTCCACTTT.

The CDR3 nucleotides read TGTGCCTGGACTAGCGGGAGAACAGATACGCAGTATTTT. It yields the protein CAWTSGRTDTQYF. The chain has TRBV30 and TRBJ2-3; 10 bases are a match to TRBD2. Germline CDR1 GTSNPN, CDR2 SVGIG (reference sequence). J lost 3 bases, V lost 4 bases, and 1 base had no gene match. The CDR3 length is 13 residues.

The rearrangement uses TRBV29-1 and TRBJ1-2, with D uncertain. CDR1 SQVTM and CDR2 ANQGSEA come from the germline V gene. CDR3 length: 12 residues. V was pared by 8 bases and J by 4 bases, with 14 bases between. For the CDR3, the DNA is TGCAGCTTCCGCCAAGGTCCCTATGGCTACACCTTC. Translated: CSFRQGPYGYTF.